This TCR beta chain emerged from a study of blood T cell repertoires in COVID-19. The table came from immunoSEQ multiplex PCR; TCRdb's copy has only in-frame clones and leaves some out. This table has some 250,000 clones, 70% to 90% appearing once. Per the germline V gene, CDR1 is MRHNA and CDR2 is SNTAGT. CDR3 length: 15 residues. With 5 bases removed from V and 2 bases from J, the gap between germline ends came to 14 bases. The rearrangement links TRBV6-4 to TRBJ2-3; D may be TRBD2 (6 bases). The sequenced sample consisted of peripheral blood. This TCR came from a woman in her thirties who had recovered from COVID-19. The CDR3 nucleotides read TGTGCCAGCAGTAGCGGCGCGGGGCTCACAGATACGCAGTATTTT. Translated: CASSSGAGLTDTQYF.